Following are 13 T cell receptor beta chains from one sample sequenced in a study of siplizumab effects on memory and regulatory T cells. Profiling relied on immunoSEQ multiplex PCR, and the TCRdb table lists in-frame clones only, not all of them. The data hold over 55,000 clones, with roughly 85% observed a single time. Sequenced material: memory CD4+ T cells sorted from blood. These receptors were obtained from a human donor in good health.

This chain joins TRBV5-1 and TRBJ1-6; weak D call: TRBD1 (5 bases). The V gene's germline CDR1 is SGHRS and CDR2 YFSETQ. The CDR3 runs to 14 residues. V lost 2 bases, J lost 14 bases, and 17 bases lay in between. CDR3 protein: CASSLGQGIGSLHF. CDR3 nucleotide sequence: TGCGCCAGCAGCTTAGGGCAGGGCATAGGGTCCCTCCACTTT.

CDR3 nucleotides: TGTGCTAGTGGTTTGGTACATGTTACGCAGTATTTT. Protein: CASGLVHVTQYF. The chain links TRBV12-5 to TRBJ2-3; no definite D call. There are 12 residues in the CDR3. CDR1 is LGHNT, CDR2 FRNRAP, per germline. V was trimmed by 0 bases and J by 8 bases, leaving 6 bases between them.

The rearrangement uses TRBV6-6 and TRBJ2-7; TRBD1 aligns across 11 bases. The CDR3 has 15 residues. The junction had 4 bases not matched to a gene; V was cut back by 6 bases and J by 0 bases. Looked up from germline, CDR1 is MNHNY and CDR2 is SVGAGI (reference sequence). This chain's CDR3 is CASREGTGGSYEQYF. Written as DNA, the CDR3 is TGTGCCAGCAGAGAAGGGACAGGGGGCTCCTACGAGCAGTACTTC.

The rearrangement uses TRBV19 and TRBJ2-1, with 9 bases identical to TRBD2. The CDR3 sequence is 15 residues long. The ends lost 3 bases at V and 9 bases at J; junction bases unmatched: 9. Looked up from germline, CDR1 is LNHDA and CDR2 is SQIVND (reference sequence). The CDR3 nucleotides are TGTGCCAGTAGTATTTCTTCGCGGGGGGGCGGTGAGCAGTTCTTC. It is translated as CASSISSRGGGEQFF. The variable domain in full, with the rest retrieved from reference TRBV19 and TRBJ2-1, is DGGITQSPKYLFRKEGQNVTLSCEQNLNHDAMYWYRQDPGQGLRLIYYSQIVNDFQKGDIAEGYSVSREKKESFPLTVTSAQKNPTAFYLCASSISSRGGGEQFFGPGTRLTVL.

The genes are TRBV7-8 and TRBJ1-1; no clear D gene. The CDR3 totals 15 residues. The germline gives CDR1 SGHVS, CDR2 FQNEAQ. The V end was cut by 1 base, the J end by 0 bases, with 9 bases between. CDR3 sequence (DNA): TGTGCCAGCAGCTTAGTCCACCTTATGAACACTGAAGCTTTCTTT. It codes for CASSLVHLMNTEAFF.

The rearrangement joins TRBV6-5 to TRBJ1-2, with no clear D. CDR1 is MNHEY, CDR2 SVGAGI, per germline. The V end lost 5 bases, the J end lost 4 bases, and 11 bases lay between the germline ends. The CDR3 is 13 amino acids. The chain's CDR3 is CASSLGWGYGYTF. The CDR3 DNA reads TGTGCCAGCAGTCTAGGTTGGGGCTATGGCTACACCTTC.

This clone turned up a few times. This rearrangement joins TRBV5-1 to TRBJ2-5; 9 bases match TRBD2. The CDR3 has 16 amino acids. The junction had 11 bases not matched to a gene; V was cut back by 4 bases and J by 4 bases. Germline-derived CDR1 and CDR2 are SGHRS and YFSETQ. The CDR3 loop is CASSAVAGEGAETQYF. In nucleotides, the CDR3 is TGCGCCAGCAGCGCCGTAGCGGGAGAGGGGGCAGAGACCCAGTACTTC.

The chain has TRBV7-2 and TRBJ1-3; 9 bases fit TRBD1. Germline V gene lookup returns CDR1 SGHTA and CDR2 FQGNSA. The CDR3 runs to 15 residues. Trimming cost V 1 base and J 7 bases; bases outside gene matches: 5. This chain's CDR3 is CASSLVGQGGNTIYF. DNA for the CDR3: TGTGCCAGCAGCTTAGTGGGACAGGGCGGGAACACCATATATTTT.

This clone came up once. This chain joins TRBV14 and TRBJ1-2; the D is unclear. V was clipped by 0 bases and J by 3 bases, with 8 bases between them. The CDR3 extends over 14 amino acids. Germline CDR1 SGHDN, CDR2 FVKESK. CDR3 DNA sequence: TGTGCCAGCAGCCAAGAATGGGGTGACTATGGCTACACCTTC. It encodes CASSQEWGDYGYTF.

This rearrangement joins TRBV29-1 to TRBJ2-5; D gene ambiguous. V shed 0 bases and J shed 1 base, with 15 bases lying between them. The CDR3 has 16 residues. CDR1 is SQVTM and CDR2 is ANQGSEA in the germline V gene. CDR3 in amino acids: CSVEDFELRAQETQYF. CDR3 coding DNA: TGCAGCGTTGAAGATTTCGAATTAAGGGCCCAAGAGACCCAGTACTTC.

The chain employs TRBV7-9 and TRBJ2-1; 12 nucleotides line up with TRBD2. With 5 bases clipped from V and 4 bases from J, the junction kept 3 bases outside the gene matches. Germline V gene data show CDR1 as SEHNR and CDR2 as FQNEAQ (reference sequence). This CDR3 has 15 residues. For the CDR3, the DNA is TGTGCCAGCAGCCCAACTAGCGGGAGGTACAATGAGCAGTTCTTC. Amino acid sequence: CASSPTSGRYNEQFF.

This chain joins TRBV6-1 and TRBJ1-5; possible D gene TRBD1, 6 bases. Trimming took 6 bases from V and 4 from J, leaving 16 bases between them. The CDR3 covers 15 residues. Germline-derived CDR1 and CDR2 are MNHNS and SASEGT. The CDR3 sequence is CASSPVGGGNQPQHF. Here the CDR3 DNA reads TGTGCCAGCAGCCCCGTTGGAGGGGGGAATCAGCCCCAGCATTTT.

This rearrangement joins TRBV25-1 to TRBJ2-2; TRBD1 is a possible D gene (5 bases). The CDR3 covers 14 residues. Germline loops: CDR1 MGHDK, CDR2 SYGVNS. Between the trimmed V and J ends, which lost 6 bases and 7 bases, there was a span of 15 bases. DNA of the CDR3: TGTGCCAGCAGAAAAAGGGGCTTGGACGGGGAGCTGTTTTTT. Residues: CASRKRGLDGELFF.